This TCR beta chain appears in the sequencing data of a study of cytomegalovirus exposure and HLA in healthy donors (dated by TCRdb to about 2017). As for the study more broadly: According to an earlier analysis of a few hundred of the donors, about 179 million T cells yielded 100 million or so unique TCR beta sequences and approximately 300 Gb of sequence data. An early release covering approximately 600 HLA-typed donors comprised around 300 gigabases of sequencing data and 65 million to 100 million unique TCR sequences. Of the roughly 420 genotyped donors, roughly 76% were placed in the genetic ancestry cluster associated with self-reported Caucasian donors. The aim of the study was to test whether cataloging public T cell receptors could identify signatures of past pathogen exposure. The study profiled the T cell repertoires of hundreds of subjects by immunosequencing and related them to cytomegalovirus serostatus. Besides the first cohort of 666 subjects, a separate validation cohort made up of over a hundred different subjects was used. High-throughput TCR immunosequencing, statistical association of individual TCRs with disease status, and machine learning were combined to predict cytomegalovirus infection status. To study patterns of TCR occurrence, a later analysis re-analyzed previously published TCR beta repertoires from 500 to 850 donors and added high-resolution HLA genotyping. Rather than using new phenotypic data, the later analysis identified candidate immune exposures from TCR beta sequences and from how often those sequences occurred across donors. An earlier analysis of fewer than 750 of the donors used high-throughput TCR beta sequencing to judge whether each TCR beta V gene segment behaved as functional or pseudogenic. Donor age, sex, ethnicity and CMV serostatus were compiled alongside the repertoire data. A later genetic analysis took genome-wide SNP genotypes for about three fifths of the roughly 670 donors and used that subset as a discovery cohort. Every repertoire in the discovery cohort had been generated on one and the same sequencing platform. Both class I and class II loci were covered by HLA typing, at four-digit resolution. Typing coverage varied by locus: roughly 629-640 donors for A, B, C, DRB1 and DQB1; around 560 for DQA1; nearly 610 for DPA1; roughly 470 for DPB1. Because of strong linkage in the cohort, four or five DR-DQ haplotypes were treated as single units for association and clustering. Among approximately 370 genotyped donors of the cohort, an average of around 250,000 unique TCR beta nucleotide sequences was sequenced per donor, of which 15% to 20% were non-productive.

The CDR3 holds 14 amino acids from the cysteine to the phenylalanine. Left in the record is the CDR3 DNA by itself, 42 bases read in frame from the first base. Sequences SEHNR (CDR1) and FQNEAQ (CDR2) are obtained from the germline V gene (reference sequence). As for this clone: Its binding antigen is unknown. An end of the junction does not agree with germline; a read error may underlie this.

In total, just over 650 healthy bone marrow donors made up the cohort. All cohort members were sampled while nominally healthy, although unrecorded immune exposures were likely present. The donor was CMV seropositive and belonged to the group of more than 250 seropositive cohort members. Every donor gave a peripheral blood sample, and the peripheral blood mononuclear cells from that sample were used for TCR beta sequencing. The Qiagen DNeasy Blood Extraction Kit was used to extract genomic DNA from the blood cell samples. Receptor amplification or capture employed the immunoSEQ multiplex PCR assay. For the multiplex PCR, a mixture combining 60 forward primers for TCR Vbeta segments and 13 reverse primers for TCR Jbeta segments was used. The CDR3 region of rearranged TCR beta genes was amplified from genomic DNA by a multiplex PCR assay. On the Illumina HiSeq System, the amplified TCR beta libraries were sequenced as 87-base-pair reads. In the paper's pipeline: Across the 670 or so repertoires, a later analysis counted 80 million or so unique TCR beta chains, roughly 11 million of which were shared by at least two donors. A nearest-neighbor algorithm error-corrected the raw reads and collapsed the reads into unique sequences, merging closely related sequences to remove PCR and sequencing errors. V, D and J gene segments were assigned by aligning CDR3 sequences to IMGT reference sequences. For a sequence to be retained, at least a six-nucleotide match to both a V gene segment and a J gene segment was required. A rearrangement counted as productive if the CDR3 had no stop codons and remained in frame with V and J, and every other rearrangement counted as non-productive. Following IMGT convention, CDR3 was defined as the stretch from the second conserved V-encoded cysteine to the conserved J-encoded phenylalanine. The earlier analysis of 587 of the donors excluded sequences that lacked an unambiguous match to a single V gene segment. In an earlier analysis of approximately 550 of the donors, V segments were called functional above 56.7% productive rearrangements and were called segregating when the between-donor standard deviation exceeded 5%. A statistical classification framework was developed to diagnose cytomegalovirus status using the catalog of TCR beta chain sequences. In a later analysis, V and J genes were assigned by comparing TCR nucleotide sequences against IMGT/GENE-DB human TR gene sequences. Using the TCRdist pipeline, a later analysis assigned CDR3 sequences along with most-parsimonious VDJ recombination scenarios. In a later analysis, each TCR beta chain was defined by its CDR3 amino acid sequence together with its V-gene family, and reads without a unique V-gene family were excluded. A later analysis removed several hundred highly shared, low-generation-probability nucleotide sequences to deal with suspected cross-contamination and a sequencing artifact. In a later analysis, a clonal expansion index for each public chain was calculated from normalized within-repertoire ranks of inferred template counts. Generation probabilities in a later analysis came from a VDJ recombination model fitted to out-of-frame rearrangements, and those results were checked against IGoR. A later analysis scored TCR-TCR, TCR-HLA and TCR-CMV co-occurrence with hypergeometric tests, applying a repertoire-size bias correction to TCR pairs. To estimate false discovery rates, a later analysis permuted the HLA or CMV assignments 20 times. A later analysis grouped co-occurring TCRs with DBSCAN, adding TCRdist sequence similarity when clustering within HLA-allele-positive subsets. Repertoires with fewer than 30,000 or more than 120,000 public chains were left out of co-occurrence clustering, as were about five repertoires with anomalous nucleotide sharing. TCRdb retrieved this table from immuneACCESS and kept in-frame rearrangements only. Not all clones are present; in checked studies, unresolved V genes account for under half, and no reason is known for the remainder. V, J and clone size are taken as reported in that table, and D and trimming were inferred from the DNA itself. The sample contains 90,000 or so clones, roughly 70% of them found a single time. The leading ten clones occupy about a sixth of the sample.

On the study overall, not on this receptor specifically: Because counts were too low, some 17 rarely observed V segments, including chromosome 9 orphons, were left out of the earlier analysis of some 600 of the donors. Because HLA typing was missing for some donors at each locus, association tests included only the typed subset. The sequencing pipeline was judged likely to have produced a cluster of highly shared sequence variants as a technical artifact. Compared with equally common non-associated chains, HLA-associated TCR beta chains in a later analysis were more clonally expanded and had lower generation probabilities. A further reported finding was that TCR beta sequences accurately predicted the HLA-A and HLA-B alleles for most subjects in the first cohort. The classifier was reported to diagnose cytomegalovirus status with high specificity and sensitivity in both the original and validation cohorts. Linkage disequilibrium might explain the correlated functional status among segregating V segments, but an unknown experimental factor could not be excluded. In this cohort, only TCR beta chains were sequenced, and detectable features were limited by the absence of alpha or paired-chain data. According to a later genetic analysis, donors in an Asian-associated ancestry cluster had fewer N-insertions in productive TCRs than the approximately 670-donor mean. According to the authors, the approach could potentially be generalized to other disease states and immunological phenotypes. Most CMV-associated TCR beta chains appeared to be HLA-restricted in a later analysis, and the HLA associations seemed to be driven largely by CMV exposure. A few of the identified cytomegalovirus-associated TCR beta chains were confirmed in vitro to be specific for cytomegalovirus antigens. According to a later analysis, TCR association rates differed among HLA loci, with DRB1 alleles showing the most associated TCRs and HLA-C alleles showing the fewest. A total of 164 TCR beta chains were listed by the study as associated with cytomegalovirus. According to a later analysis, parvovirus B19, influenza, CMV and Epstein-Barr virus appeared linked to several top co-occurrence clusters. Because the 87-base-pair reads could not distinguish some IMGT-functional V segments, including TRBV6-2 and TRBV6-3, those segments were excluded. In a later genetic analysis, a missense DCLRE1C variant was associated with V-gene and J-gene trimming of TCR beta chains, and the association was replicated in an independent cohort. When HLA alleles, especially DR and DQ, strongly co-occurred, attributing TCR associations to individual alleles was difficult. In an earlier analysis of about 550 of the donors, most TCR beta V segments were observed in productive rearrangements about 87% or about 30% of the time, broadly matching IMGT annotations. Most TCR sequences were observed very rarely across donors, whereas some public TCRs were present in many individuals. Roughly uniform sequencing depth across donors was assumed in presence/absence analyses, although this assumption may not hold. For the cohort, immune exposure information was limited to CMV serostatus. Specific HLA alleles were associated with 15,000 to 20,000 TCR beta sequences at a false discovery rate of 0.05 in a later analysis.

The chain is assembled from TRBV7-9 and TRBJ2-1, with 7 middle bases fitting TRBD2. Sequenced input: PBMCs. This TCR was recovered from a woman between 18 and 29 years old in good health and CMV-seropositive. The CDR3 region reads CASSPSGTFNGQFF. DNA sequence: TGTGCCAGCAGCCCCAGCGGGACCTTTAATGGGCAGTTCTTC.